The present T cell receptor (beta chain) was sequenced within a study of blood T cells in healthy people across ages. Germline V gives CDR1 LGHNA, CDR2 YNFKEQ. The CDR3 sequence is 14 residues long. Comment on this clonotype: Its target is not known. One end of the junction varies from germline; a read error may be responsible.

Regarding the study as a whole: The unknown donor CMV status may have confounded expanded clonotype changes.

Each sample gave at least 6.5 million isolated PBMCs. Using a J-beta primer mix together with a sample-barcoded 5' primer, a second PCR was run for about 7 to 12 cycles. One entry per CDR3 protein results from TCRdb running MiXCR on the 5' RACE reads. The top ten clones hold about a quarter of a sample with approximately 790,000 distinct CDR3 sequences, around two thirds of them seen once. The clonotype was recovered from a man aged 25-40 years in good health. The V call is TRBV4-2, the J call TRBJ2-5, with unresolved D. The sample consisted of blood. CDR3 protein: CASSQNENQETQYF. The CDR3 DNA reads as TGTGCCAGCAGCCAAAATGAGAACCAGGAGACCCAGTACTTC.